The T cell receptor (beta chain) under discussion was sequenced for a study of monozygotic twins with cystic fibrosis. Study details: Libraries were built from around 3 micrograms of fragmented DNA using approximately 15 PCR cycles. Broader study findings: J usage was most co-twin-similar in 8 of 16 pairs, V in 13. Age, concordance and disease severity did not associate with shared CDR3 numbers. Unrelated CF individuals shared fewer identical clonotypes than monozygotic CF twins.

Data came from immunoSEQ multiplex PCR; TCRdb stores just in-frame clones and leaves some out. Found here are tens of thousands of clones, 80% to 95% of them singletons; the top ten hold about 0.31%. Germline values: CDR1 MNHEY, CDR2 SVGAGI. The CDR3 is 15 residues long. V dropped 5 bases and J dropped 0; count of bases not matched to a gene: 4. A remark on this clone: What it binds is unknown.

Sequenced material: blood. The chain employs TRBV6-5 and TRBJ1-2; 9 bases map to TRBD1. The clonotype comes from a girl aged 2 to 9 with cystic fibrosis. This chain's CDR3 is CASSKNRGPNYGYTF. The DNA for the CDR3 is TGTGCCAGCAGTAAAAACAGGGGGCCTAACTATGGCTACACCTTC.